The entry below describes one T cell receptor (beta chain). Its antigen is currently unknown. The authors reverse transcribed all of the isolated RNA, so sequencing captured expressed TCRB transcripts. Profiled with immunoSEQ multiplex PCR; TCRdb holds only in-frame clones, not every one. The data contain hundreds of thousands of clones, 8% of them singletons. These data belong to a study of beta chain features in type 1 diabetes. Study information: Age, gender and cell yields were similar between patients and healthy donors. Study-level results: Lower insertion and higher deletion counts appeared at VDJ junctions in type 1 diabetes patients.

Germline assignment: CDR1 LGHNA and CDR2 YSLEER. Trimming removed 2 bases from V and 5 bases from J, with 12 bases in between. This CDR3 spans 14 amino acids. This receptor was obtained from a woman aged 18-30 years in good health. The source material was central memory CD4+ T cells from blood. The chain employs TRBV4-3 and TRBJ2-5; D call uncertain. This CDR3 is CASSQFSSGETQYF. CDR3 coding DNA: TGCGCCAGCAGCCAATTCTCGTCCGGGGAGACCCAGTACTTC.